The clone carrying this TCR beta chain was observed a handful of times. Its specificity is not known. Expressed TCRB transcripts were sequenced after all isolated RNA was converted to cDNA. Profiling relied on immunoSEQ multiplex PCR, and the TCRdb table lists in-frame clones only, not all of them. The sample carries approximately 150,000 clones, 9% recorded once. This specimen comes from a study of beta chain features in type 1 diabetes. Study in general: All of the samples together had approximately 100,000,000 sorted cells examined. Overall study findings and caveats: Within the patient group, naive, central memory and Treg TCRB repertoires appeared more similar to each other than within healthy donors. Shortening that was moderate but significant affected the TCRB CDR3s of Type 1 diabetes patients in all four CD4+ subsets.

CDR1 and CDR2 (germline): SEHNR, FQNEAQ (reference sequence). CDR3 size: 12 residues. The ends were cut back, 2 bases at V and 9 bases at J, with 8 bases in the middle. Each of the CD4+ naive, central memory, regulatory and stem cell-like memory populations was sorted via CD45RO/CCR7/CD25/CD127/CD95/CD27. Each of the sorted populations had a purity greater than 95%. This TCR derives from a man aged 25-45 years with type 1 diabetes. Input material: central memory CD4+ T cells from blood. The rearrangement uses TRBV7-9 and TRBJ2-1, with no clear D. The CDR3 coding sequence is TGTGCCAGCAGCTTATCCGTCGTTGAGCAGTTCTTC. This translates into CASSLSVVEQFF.